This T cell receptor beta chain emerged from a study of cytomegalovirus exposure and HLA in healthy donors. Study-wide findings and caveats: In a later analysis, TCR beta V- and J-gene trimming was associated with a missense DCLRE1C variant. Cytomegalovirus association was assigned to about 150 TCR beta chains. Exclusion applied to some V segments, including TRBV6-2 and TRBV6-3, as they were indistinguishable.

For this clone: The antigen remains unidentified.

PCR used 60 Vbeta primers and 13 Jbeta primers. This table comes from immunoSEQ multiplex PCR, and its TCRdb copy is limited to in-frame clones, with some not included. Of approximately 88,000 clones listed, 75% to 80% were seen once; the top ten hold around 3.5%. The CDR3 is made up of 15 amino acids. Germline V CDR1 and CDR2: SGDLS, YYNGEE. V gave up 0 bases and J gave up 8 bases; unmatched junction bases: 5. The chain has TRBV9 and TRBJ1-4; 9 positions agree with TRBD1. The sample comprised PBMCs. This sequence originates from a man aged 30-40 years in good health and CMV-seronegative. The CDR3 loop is CASSVGGQGREKLFF. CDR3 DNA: TGTGCCAGCAGCGTAGGGGGACAGGGAAGGGAAAAACTGTTTTTT.